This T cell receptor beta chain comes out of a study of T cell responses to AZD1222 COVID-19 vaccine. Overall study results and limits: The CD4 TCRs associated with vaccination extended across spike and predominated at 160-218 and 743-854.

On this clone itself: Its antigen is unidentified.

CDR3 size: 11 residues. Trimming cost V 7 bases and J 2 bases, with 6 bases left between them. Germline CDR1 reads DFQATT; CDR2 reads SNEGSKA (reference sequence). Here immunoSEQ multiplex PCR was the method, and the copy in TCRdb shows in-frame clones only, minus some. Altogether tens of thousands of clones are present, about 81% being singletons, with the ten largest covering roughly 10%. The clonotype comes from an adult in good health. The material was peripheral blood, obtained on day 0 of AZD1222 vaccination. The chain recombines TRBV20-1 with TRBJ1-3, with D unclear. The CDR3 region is CSGRTGNTIYF. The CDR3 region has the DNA TGCAGTGGGAGGACTGGAAACACCATATATTTT.